Each of the 30 T cell receptor beta chains below was sequenced from the same sample in a study of T cells in Graves' hyperthyroidism and ophthalmopathy. From RNA transcripts, TCR beta CDR3 regions were amplified. HTBI primers were used for first-round RT-PCR of the TCR CDR3. TCRdb redid the calling of the multiplex PCR reads with MiXCR, one entry per CDR3 protein. The sample contains around 560,000 distinct CDR3 sequences, 16% of which appear only once. Sequenced input: blood. All receptors come from a woman between 18 and 30 years old with Graves' hyperthyroidism.

This sequence joins TRBV4-2 and TRBJ1-2; possibly TRBD1 for D (6 bases). The length of the CDR3 is 14 residues. V shed 1 base and J shed 7 bases, with 13 bases lying between them. CDR1 and CDR2 from the germline V gene are LGHNA and YNFKEQ. Written as DNA, the CDR3 is TGTGCCAGCAGCCAAGGCACAGGGCTTGGTGGCTACACCTTC. Protein product: CASSQGTGLGGYTF.

This clonotype was seen many times. The chain has TRBV5-1 and TRBJ1-2; tentatively, D is TRBD1 (5 bases). The V gene's germline CDR1 is SGHRS and CDR2 YFSETQ. The CDR3 covers 14 residues. Trimming cost V 0 bases and J 8 bases, with 14 bases left between them. The CDR3 is CASSLEGRPEGYTF. The CDR3 DNA is TGCGCCAGCAGCTTGGAGGGGAGGCCTGAGGGCTACACCTTC.

This clonotype was found many times. CDR3 bases: TGTGCCAGCAGTGCCCATTCTTCGGGGGCTGAGTACTTC. Translated: CASSAHSSGAEYF. J is TRBJ2-5 and V is TRBV28; D possibly matches TRBD1 or TRBD2 (6 bases each). The CDR3 runs to 13 residues. Germline V CDR1 and CDR2: MDHEN, SYDVKM. V gave up 5 bases and J gave up 12 bases, with 19 bases separating them.

This rearrangement joins TRBV27 to TRBJ1-6, with D uncertain. The V and J ends lost 8 bases and 5 bases respectively, with 13 bases between them. The CDR3 has 14 residues. The germline CDR1 and CDR2 sequences are MNHEY and SMNVEV (reference sequence). CDR3 coding DNA: TGTGCCAGCTCTCTAATCTCAAATAATTCACCCCTCCACTTT. This codes for CASSLISNNSPLHF.

This clonotype was found many times. This chain connects TRBV19 to TRBJ2-2; 8 nucleotides match TRBD1. CDR1 is LNHDA, CDR2 SQIVND, per germline (reference sequence). J was trimmed by 3 bases and V by 6 bases; bases with no gene match: 3. The CDR3 is 14 residues long. In DNA, the CDR3 is TGTGCCAGTAGGTGGACAGGGCACACCGGGGAGCTGTTTTTT. Amino acid sequence: CASRWTGHTGELFF.

The V and J genes are TRBV15 and TRBJ2-2; D unclear. The CDR3 covers 13 residues. Between the trimmed V and J ends, which lost 5 bases and 4 bases, there was a span of 8 bases. CDR1 is LNHNV and CDR2 is YYDKDF in the germline V gene (reference sequence). CDR3 residues: CATSPGPTGELFF. The CDR3 nucleotides are TGTGCCACCAGCCCGGGCCCCACCGGGGAGCTGTTTTTT.

This clonotype showed up many times. V usage is TRBV20-1 and J usage is TRBJ1-2, with 9 bases aligning to TRBD1. The CDR3 extends over 13 amino acids. CDR1 and CDR2 (germline): DFQATT, SNEGSKA (reference sequence). With V trimmed by 4 bases and J by 4 bases, 4 bases remained unmatched. DNA of the CDR3: TGCAGTGCTAAAACAGGGGGCGGCTATGGCTACACCTTC. It codes for CSAKTGGGYGYTF.

This clonotype came up many times. The chain employs TRBV24-1 and TRBJ2-5; TRBD1 matches 9 bases. The CDR3 spans 17 residues. After removal of 3 bases from V and 5 bases from J, the junction contained 12 bases not matched to a gene. The germline CDR1 and CDR2 sequences are KGHDR and SFDVKD. CDR3 coding DNA: TGTGCCACCAGTGATCCTGGACAGGGGAGATCGTGGGAGACCCAGTACTTC. Protein sequence: CATSDPGQGRSWETQYF.

The V call is TRBV20-1, the J call TRBJ1-2; TRBD1 might be the D (6 bases). V was clipped by 6 bases and J by 7 bases, with 18 bases between them. The CDR3 loop spans 13 amino acids. Germline values: CDR1 DFQATT, CDR2 SNEGSKA (reference sequence). In DNA form, the CDR3 reads TGCAGTGCCGTATCAAGGGGGGCGGGTGGCTACACCTTC. Its translation is CSAVSRGAGGYTF.

This clonotype was seen repeatedly, ten times or more. This chain joins TRBV27 and TRBJ2-3; 8 nucleotides match TRBD2. The CDR3 contains 14 residues. In germline, CDR1 is MNHEY, CDR2 SMNVEV (reference sequence). The V and J ends lost 6 bases and 0 bases, in that order; junction bases with no gene match: 2. CDR3 nucleotides: TGTGCCAGCAGCCGGGAGGGAAGCACAGATACGCAGTATTTT. Protein product: CASSREGSTDTQYF.

This chain connects TRBV27 to TRBJ2-3; 12 bases are a match to TRBD2. There are 16 residues in the CDR3. Losses at the gene ends were 5 bases for V and 7 bases for J; bases not matched to a gene: 10. CDR1 is MNHEY, CDR2 SMNVEV, per germline (reference sequence). The CDR3: CASSASTSGSFNTQYF. CDR3 coding DNA: TGTGCCAGCAGTGCTTCGACTAGCGGGAGTTTTAATACGCAGTATTTT.

A single count supports this clonotype. The rearrangement uses TRBV15 and TRBJ2-3; D unresolved. V gave up 1 base and J gave up 0 bases, with 11 bases separating them. Germline CDR1 LNHNV, CDR2 YYDKDF (reference sequence). CDR3 size: 16 residues. CDR3 in amino acids: CATSRGTASSTDTQYF. CDR3 nucleotide sequence: TGTGCCACCAGCAGAGGTACAGCCTCTAGCACAGATACGCAGTATTTT.

This clonotype showed up many times. V and J are TRBV20-1 and TRBJ2-5, with 10 bases fitting TRBD2. The CDR3 sequence is 16 residues long. V was clipped by 2 bases and J by 4 bases; unmatched bases: 10. Germline loops: CDR1 DFQATT, CDR2 SNEGSKA (reference sequence). This CDR3 reads CSARPPVLAGVETQYF. In nucleotides, the CDR3 is TGCAGTGCTAGACCTCCCGTGCTAGCGGGGGTAGAGACCCAGTACTTC.

The sample holds many counts of this clonotype. CDR3 amino acids: CASSPAGTLNTGELFF. The CDR3 DNA follows: TGTGCCAGCAGCCCCGCCGGGACTTTGAACACCGGGGAGCTGTTTTTT. The chain has TRBV7-3 and TRBJ2-2, with D possibly matching TRBD2 (6 bases). The V end lost 5 bases, the J end lost 1 base, and 14 bases lay between the germline ends. Germline CDR1 SGHTA, CDR2 FQGTGA. The CDR3 runs to 16 residues.

This clonotype has a count of ten or more. The chain has TRBV30 and TRBJ1-1, with D possibly being TRBD1 (5 bases). The V gene's germline CDR1 is GTSNPN and CDR2 SVGIG (reference sequence). V was cut by 0 bases and J by 5 bases, with 16 bases left in between. This CDR3 contains 15 residues. CDR3 bases: TGTGCCTGGAGTGTACTTCGGTCCAGGGCGACTGAAGCTTTCTTT. This gives the protein CAWSVLRSRATEAFF.

This clonotype was recorded at least ten times. The rearrangement uses TRBV20-1 and TRBJ2-5; D could derive from TRBD1 or TRBD2 (5 bases each). Germline CDR1 is DFQATT and CDR2 is SNEGSKA (reference sequence). This CDR3 has 11 amino acids. CDR3 sequence: CALGTQETQYF. The CDR3 nucleotides read TGCGCCCTGGGGACGCAAGAGACCCAGTACTTC.

The chain recombines TRBV19 with TRBJ2-2; D is possibly TRBD1 (7 bases). V was shortened by 8 bases and J by 4 bases, with 14 bases between the two germline ends. Germline CDR1 and CDR2: LNHDA and SQIVND (reference sequence). This CDR3 has 14 amino acids. The CDR3 nucleotides are TGTGCCAGTGGGAACAGGGGAGGCACCGGGGAGCTGTTTTTT. Translated, it gives CASGNRGGTGELFF. The variable domain in full, completed from reference TRBV19 and TRBJ2-2, reads DGGITQSPKYLFRKEGQNVTLSCEQNLNHDAMYWYRQDPGQGLRLIYYSQIVNDFQKGDIAEGYSVSREKKESFPLTVTSAQKNPTAFYLCASGNRGGTGELFFGEGSRLTVL.

This clonotype was detected many times. The rearrangement uses TRBV20-1 and TRBJ2-3, with a possible D match to TRBD2 (5 bases). The CDR3 is made up of 16 amino acids. In germline, CDR1 is DFQATT, CDR2 SNEGSKA (reference sequence). Trimming took 4 bases from V and 3 from J, leaving 20 bases between them. This chain's CDR3 is CSATSRRTGLTDTQYF. The CDR3, as DNA: TGCAGTGCTACCTCGCGGAGGACTGGACTGACAGATACGCAGTATTTT.

This chain links TRBV19 with TRBJ2-7, with 8 bases lining up with TRBD2. Germline CDR1 LNHDA, CDR2 SQIVND (reference sequence). CDR3 length equals 14 residues. V was clipped by 2 bases and J by 7 bases; unmatched bases: 7. CDR3 loop: CASSITSGLVEQYF. CDR3 in DNA: TGTGCCAGTAGTATAACTAGCGGACTCGTGGAGCAGTACTTC.

The chain joins TRBV20-1 to TRBJ1-6, with TRBD1 as a possible D gene (5 bases). The CDR3 contains 19 residues. Deletions cut 0 bases from V and 3 bases from J, with 21 bases between. From germline, CDR1 is DFQATT and CDR2 SNEGSKA (reference sequence). The CDR3 here is CSARDQRGGGVYYNSPLHF. CDR3 sequence (DNA): TGCAGTGCTAGAGATCAGAGAGGCGGAGGGGTTTACTATAATTCACCCCTCCACTTT.

This clonotype was seen ten or more times. This chain connects TRBV27 to TRBJ2-3; D is unclear. V dropped 2 bases and J dropped 1 base, with 10 bases sitting between them. CDR1 is MNHEY and CDR2 is SMNVEV in the germline V gene (reference sequence). There are 15 residues in the CDR3. The CDR3 DNA reads as TGTGCCAGCAGTTTACAAGGGTTTGGCACAGATACGCAGTATTTT. As protein: CASSLQGFGTDTQYF.

V gene TRBV20-1 combines with J gene TRBJ2-1; TRBD2 matches at 9 bases. The CDR3 consists of 14 residues. Losses at the gene ends were 6 bases for V and 3 bases for J; bases not matched to a gene: 6. Germline V gene sequence: CDR1 DFQATT, CDR2 SNEGSKA (reference sequence). CDR3 nucleotide sequence: TGCAGTGCAAAGAATAGCGGGAGCTACAATGAGCAGTTCTTC. As protein: CSAKNSGSYNEQFF.

The rearrangement joins TRBV12-3 or TRBV12-4 to TRBJ2-1, with TRBD1 matching 9 bases. V lost 5 bases, J lost 8 bases, and 16 bases stayed unmatched. This CDR3 spans 17 amino acids. CDR3 sequence reads: CASSPAAGQGRYDEQFF. The CDR3 nucleotides are TGTGCCAGCAGTCCCGCGGCGGGACAGGGTCGATACGATGAGCAGTTCTTC.

Many counts were recorded for this clonotype. V and J are TRBV2 and TRBJ1-1, with 7 positions matching TRBD1. The CDR3 is 14 amino acids. The germline V gene encodes CDR1 SNHLY and CDR2 FYNNEI. With 8 bases clipped from V and 1 base from J, the junction kept 7 bases outside the gene matches. The CDR3 DNA reads as TGTGCCAGCGGGTGGGACAGCGGGAACACTGAAGCTTTCTTT. Its translation is CASGWDSGNTEAFF.

This clonotype was recorded many times. The chain carries TRBV5-1 and TRBJ2-7; the D gene is possibly TRBD1 (5 bases). The CDR3 extends over 15 amino acids. Looked up from germline, CDR1 is SGHRS and CDR2 is YFSETQ. V shed 0 bases and J shed 4 bases, with 14 bases lying between them. The CDR3, as DNA: TGCGCCAGCAGCTTGGAACAGTCAAGGGGTTACGAGCAGTACTTC. Its translation is CASSLEQSRGYEQYF. The full variable domain, in which reference TRBV5-1 and TRBJ2-7 provide the parts outside the CDR3, is KAGVTQTPRYLIKTRGQQVTLSCSPISGHRSVSWYQQTPGQGLQFLFEYFSETQRNKGNFPGRFSGRQFSNSRSEMNVSTLELGDSALYLCASSLEQSRGYEQYFGPGTRLTVT.

At least ten counts were recorded for this clonotype. The rearrangement uses TRBV12-3 or TRBV12-4 and TRBJ2-1; D possibly corresponds to TRBD2 (6 bases). The CDR3 totals 15 residues. The germline V and J ends were trimmed by 7 bases and 6 bases, with 19 bases remaining between them. The DNA of the CDR3 is TGTGCCAGCACCCTGACCGGGACTGAACGCAATGAGCAGTTCTTC. Its translation: CASTLTGTERNEQFF.

Concerning this clonotype: One end of the junction is discordant with germline, which a read error may explain. The chain employs TRBV14 and TRBJ1-5; no clear D gene. CDR3 length equals 15 residues. Germline V gives CDR1 SGHDN, CDR2 FVKESK. CDR3 region: CASSQVYSVNQPQHF. The DNA for the CDR3 is TGTGCCAGCAGCCAAGTTTATAGCGTCAATCAGCCCCAACATTTT.

With regard to this clonotype: The junction shows a germline mismatch at one end, possibly a read error. The gene calls are TRBV7-2 and TRBJ2-3, with D unclear. Per the germline V gene, CDR1 is SGHTA and CDR2 is FQGNSA. The CDR3 spans 12 residues. The CDR3: CASGLVLDTQYF. In DNA form, the CDR3 reads TGTGCCAGCGGCTTAGTTTTGGATACGCAGTATTTT.

This clonotype was recorded a few times. This sequence joins TRBV29-1 and TRBJ2-1, with D perhaps TRBD2 (6 bases). Germline CDR1 and CDR2: SQVTM and ANQGSEA. The CDR3 totals 13 residues. V was trimmed by 3 bases and J by 3 bases, leaving 9 bases between them. The CDR3 here is CSVERGIYNEQFF. The CDR3 DNA sequence: TGCAGCGTTGAGCGCGGGATCTACAATGAGCAGTTCTTC.

CDR3 bases: TGCAGTGCGGGGGGACAGGGGGCGCATCAGCCCCAGCATTTT. Translation: CSAGGQGAHQPQHF. The V gene is TRBV20-1, the J gene TRBJ1-5, with 12 bases aligning to TRBD1. This CDR3 spans 14 amino acids. Germline lookup yields CDR1 DFQATT and CDR2 SNEGSKA (reference sequence). V lost 6 bases to trimming and J lost 5 bases; unmatched junction nucleotides: 5.